Included here is one T cell receptor (beta chain) sequence, with context. Germline CDR1 reads MNHEY; CDR2 reads SVGEGT. Losses at the gene ends were 5 bases for V and 8 bases for J; bases not matched to a gene: 2. CDR3 length equals 11 residues. This sample's time point: pre-sensitization, week 0. This sample's treatment: therapeutic diphenylcyclopropenone sensitization with weekly scalp DPC. These data belong to a study of human T cells and chemical hapten exposure. TCRdb itself ran the RACE reads through MiXCR, one entry per CDR3 protein. The sample holds about 120,000 distinct CDR3 sequences, about 13% seen once.

The TCR was taken from a young woman with alopecia areata. Some clones in this sample may be carry-over from other donors' samples. The chain combines TRBV6-2 or TRBV6-3 with TRBJ1-1; 7 bases match TRBD1. Sequencing used whole blood, obtained in connection with sensitization to the hapten diphenylcyclopropenone (DPC). This CDR3 is CASSRQGEAFF. The CDR3, as DNA: TGTGCCAGCAGTCGACAGGGCGAAGCTTTCTTT.